This TCR beta chain is drawn from a study of T cells in localized non-small cell lung cancer. General study results and limits: Out of the top 100 tumor clones, a median roughly 52 were seen in adjacent lung.

V trimming: 5 bases; J trimming: 6 bases; junction bases outside the gene matches: 10. The CDR3 runs 16 residues. The germline V gene has CDR1 MDHEN and CDR2 SYDVKM. The table came from immunoSEQ multiplex PCR; TCRdb's copy has only in-frame clones and leaves some out. This table holds around 1,700 clones, 36% found once. Concerning this clone: Its specificity is unknown.

This TCR was recovered from a woman aged 40-70 years with stage II lung adenocarcinoma. The genes are TRBV28 and TRBJ1-4, with 9 bases fitting TRBD1. The material was lung tumor tissue, obtained before any cancer treatment. The CDR3 protein is CASSPLGTGRDEKLFF. In DNA form, the CDR3 reads TGTGCCAGCAGTCCCTTAGGGACAGGGAGGGATGAAAAACTGTTTTTT.